Sequencing of this T cell receptor (beta chain) was carried out in a study of cytomegalovirus exposure and HLA in healthy donors (dated by TCRdb to the late 2010s). The study in broad terms: According to an earlier analysis of a few hundred of the donors, 200 million or so T cells yielded 117 million unique TCR beta sequences and about 300 Gb of sequence data. An early release covering about 600 HLA-typed donors comprised around 300 gigabases of sequencing data and tens of millions of unique TCR sequences. The genetic ancestry cluster associated with self-reported Caucasian donors included 81% of the roughly 390 genotyped donors. The study aimed to test whether cataloging public T cell receptors could reveal signatures of past pathogen exposure. Using immunosequencing, the study profiled T cell repertoires from 550 to 750 subjects and related those repertoires to cytomegalovirus serostatus. In addition to the first cohort of roughly 670 subjects, a separate validation cohort of approximately 130 different subjects was used. High-throughput TCR immunosequencing, statistical association of individual TCRs with disease status, and machine learning were combined to predict cytomegalovirus infection status. To study patterns of TCR occurrence, a later analysis re-analyzed previously published TCR beta repertoires from 600 to 750 donors and added high-resolution HLA genotyping. Rather than using new phenotypic data, the later analysis identified candidate immune exposures from TCR beta sequences and from how often those sequences occurred across donors. An earlier analysis of 587 of the donors used high-throughput TCR beta sequencing to judge whether each TCR beta V gene segment behaved as functional or pseudogenic. Donor age, sex, ethnicity and CMV serostatus were compiled together with the repertoire data. In a later genetic analysis, genome-wide SNP genotypes for about three fifths of the 666 donors were used, and that subset was treated as a discovery cohort. Every repertoire in the discovery cohort had been generated on one and the same sequencing platform. HLA typing included class I and class II loci at four-digit resolution. The number of donors typed differed by locus, with roughly 620-640 for A, B, C, DRB1 and DQB1, around 500 for DQA1, under 610 for DPA1, and about 450 for DPB1. Because of strong linkage in the cohort, 5 or 6 DR-DQ haplotypes were treated as single units for association and clustering. Among roughly 400 genotyped donors of the cohort, an average of about 240,000 unique TCR beta nucleotide sequences were sequenced per donor, around 18% of them non-productive. The investigation overall reported the following: In a later analysis, TCR association rates were found to vary across HLA loci, with the most associated TCRs seen for DRB1 alleles and the fewest for HLA-C alleles. The 87-base-pair reads could not distinguish some IMGT-functional V segments, including TRBV6-2 and TRBV6-3, so those segments were excluded. In a later genetic analysis, a missense DCLRE1C variant was associated with V-gene and J-gene trimming of TCR beta chains, and the association was replicated in an independent cohort. The study gave a list of some 150 TCR beta chains associated with cytomegalovirus. Only TCR beta chains were sequenced in this cohort, and the absence of alpha or paired-chain data limited detectable features. Linkage disequilibrium might explain the correlated functional status among segregating V segments, but an unknown experimental factor could not be ruled out. In vitro tests confirmed that a few of the cytomegalovirus-associated TCR beta chains recognize cytomegalovirus antigens. In both the original and validation cohorts, the classifier was reported to diagnose cytomegalovirus status with high specificity and sensitivity. In a later analysis, most CMV-associated TCR beta chains were found to appear HLA-restricted, with HLA associations seemingly driven largely by CMV exposure. The authors suggested that the approach could potentially be extended to other disease states and immunological phenotypes. Because HLA typing was missing for some donors at each locus, association tests included only the typed subset. A later analysis found that HLA-associated TCR beta chains were more clonally expanded and had lower generation probabilities than equally common non-associated chains. Several of the top co-occurrence clusters appeared to be linked to parvovirus B19, influenza, CMV and Epstein-Barr virus, according to a later analysis. Most TCR sequences were observed very rarely across donors, whereas some public TCRs were present in many individuals. An earlier analysis of approximately 500 of the donors showed that most TCR beta V segments appeared in productive rearrangements either about 87% or about 30% of the time, which broadly matched IMGT annotations. Compared with the approximately 670-donor mean, donors in an Asian-associated ancestry cluster had fewer N-insertions in productive TCRs, according to a later genetic analysis. Strong co-occurrence of HLA alleles, especially DR and DQ, made assigning TCR associations to individual alleles difficult. For the cohort, immune exposure information was limited to CMV serostatus. A cluster of highly shared sequence variants was judged likely to represent a technical artifact of the sequencing pipeline. A further reported finding was that TCR beta sequences accurately predicted the HLA-A and HLA-B alleles for most subjects in the first cohort. Roughly uniform sequencing depth across donors was assumed in presence/absence analyses, although this assumption may not hold. At a false discovery rate of 0.05, a later analysis linked 15,000 to 20,000 TCR beta sequences to specific HLA alleles. The earlier analysis of 587 of the donors excluded fewer than 20 rarely observed V segments, including chromosome 9 orphons, because counts were too low.

The method was the immunoSEQ multiplex PCR assay. A mixture of 60 forward primers for TCR Vbeta segments and 13 reverse primers for TCR Jbeta segments was used in the multiplex PCR. A multiplex PCR assay on genomic DNA amplified the CDR3 region of rearranged TCR beta genes. The amplified TCR beta libraries were sequenced on the Illumina HiSeq System as 87-base-pair reads. On the study's bioinformatics: Across the 670 or so repertoires, a later analysis counted approximately 75 million unique TCR beta chains, 9.5 million to 12 million of which were shared by at least two donors. Raw reads were error-corrected and collapsed into unique sequences by a nearest-neighbor algorithm in which closely related sequences were merged to remove PCR and sequencing errors. To assign V, D and J gene segments, CDR3 sequences were aligned to IMGT reference sequences. For a sequence to be retained, a match of at least six nucleotides to both a V gene segment and a J gene segment was required. A rearrangement counted as productive if the CDR3 had no stop codons and remained in frame with V and J, and every other rearrangement counted as non-productive. Following IMGT convention, CDR3 was defined as the stretch from the second conserved V-encoded cysteine to the conserved J-encoded phenylalanine. Sequences without an unambiguous match to a single V gene segment were excluded from the earlier analysis of 500 to 700 of the donors. An earlier analysis of around 600 of the donors classified V segments as functional when productive rearrangements were above 56.7% and as segregating when the standard deviation between donors was above 5%. A statistical classification framework was built for diagnosing cytomegalovirus status from the catalog of TCR beta chain sequences. A later analysis assigned V and J genes by comparing TCR nucleotide sequences with IMGT/GENE-DB human TR gene sequences. Using the TCRdist pipeline, a later analysis assigned CDR3 sequences along with most-parsimonious VDJ recombination scenarios. In a later analysis, every TCR beta chain was defined by the combination of its CDR3 amino acid sequence and its V-gene family, and reads without a unique V-gene family were dropped. A later analysis removed over 500 highly shared, low-generation-probability nucleotide sequences to deal with suspected cross-contamination and a sequencing artifact. In a later analysis, a clonal expansion index was calculated for each public chain from normalized within-repertoire ranks of inferred template counts. In a later analysis, generation probabilities were computed using a VDJ recombination model fitted to out-of-frame rearrangements, and the results were checked against IGoR. A later analysis scored TCR-TCR, TCR-HLA and TCR-CMV co-occurrence with hypergeometric tests, applying a repertoire-size bias correction to TCR pairs. A later analysis estimated false discovery rates by permuting HLA or CMV assignments 20 times. In a later analysis, co-occurring TCRs were grouped using DBSCAN, with TCRdist sequence similarity added in when clustering inside HLA-allele-positive subsets. Repertoires with fewer than 30,000 or more than 120,000 public chains, plus five repertoires with anomalous nucleotide sharing, were excluded from co-occurrence clustering. TCRdb mirrors the immuneACCESS table, restricted to in-frame sequences. Some clones are absent from its copies; in checked studies, under half trace to an unresolved V gene, and the reason for the others is unknown. V and J calls and clone size are copied from that table; D and trimming were computed from the DNA. This sample gives 55,000 or so clones in total; 65% to 85% of them show up just once. Of the sample, 3% is held by the ten largest clones.

The CDR3 numbers 13 residues from cysteine through phenylalanine. Just CDR3 DNA is preserved here, 39 bases in frame from base 1. CDR1 and CDR2 were assigned from the germline V gene (reference sequence) as MNHEY and SMNVEV. Between the V and J ends, shortened by 6 bases and 2 bases respectively, the junction contains 7 bases. This clone has more than one count but fewer than ten. The antigen it recognizes is unknown. Qualities for individual bases were not recorded, and no much larger clone is one base off. The cohort consisted of some 670 healthy bone marrow donors. At the time of sampling, all cohort members were nominally healthy, though unrecorded immune exposures were likely present. The donor was CMV seronegative and belonged to the group of around 350 seronegative cohort members. A peripheral blood sample was collected from each donor, and TCR beta sequencing was performed on peripheral blood mononuclear cells. Genomic DNA was extracted from the blood cell samples with the Qiagen DNeasy Blood Extraction Kit.

The sequencing sample was made of PBMCs. The TCR originated in a man aged 18-30 years in good health and CMV-seronegative. The chain employs TRBV27 and TRBJ2-2; a tentative D match to TRBD1 spans 6 bases. The CDR3 sequence is CASRGGNTGELFF. Here is the DNA: TGTGCCAGCAGAGGGGGAAACACCGGGGAGCTGTTTTTT.